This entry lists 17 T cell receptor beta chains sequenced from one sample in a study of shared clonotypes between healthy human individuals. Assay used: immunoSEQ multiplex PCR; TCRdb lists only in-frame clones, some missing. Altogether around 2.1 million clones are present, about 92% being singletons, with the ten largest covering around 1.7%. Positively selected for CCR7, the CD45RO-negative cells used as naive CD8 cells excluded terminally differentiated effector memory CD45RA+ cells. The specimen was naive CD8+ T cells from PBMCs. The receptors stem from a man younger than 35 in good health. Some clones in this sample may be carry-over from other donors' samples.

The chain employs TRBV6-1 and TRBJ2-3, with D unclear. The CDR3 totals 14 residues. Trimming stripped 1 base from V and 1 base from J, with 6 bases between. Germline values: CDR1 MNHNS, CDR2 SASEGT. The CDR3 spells CASSEEDRTDTQYF. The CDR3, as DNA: TGTGCCAGCAGTGAAGAGGACCGCACAGATACGCAGTATTTT.

This CDR3 reads CASSLFGQGAGYTF. In DNA, the CDR3 is TGTGCCAGCAGTTTATTTGGACAGGGGGCTGGCTACACCTTC. The chain links TRBV28 to TRBJ1-2, with 11 nucleotides matching TRBD1. CDR1 is MDHEN, CDR2 SYDVKM, per germline. The CDR3 length is 14 residues. V shed 1 base, J shed 7 bases, and the junction held 2 bases outside the gene matches.

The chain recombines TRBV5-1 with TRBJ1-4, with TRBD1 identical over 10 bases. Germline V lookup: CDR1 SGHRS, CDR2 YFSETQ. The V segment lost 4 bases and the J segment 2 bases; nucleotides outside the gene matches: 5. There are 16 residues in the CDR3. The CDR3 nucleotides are TGCGCCAGCAGCCAGGGACAGGGGTACACTAATGAAAAACTGTTTTTT. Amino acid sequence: CASSQGQGYTNEKLFF.

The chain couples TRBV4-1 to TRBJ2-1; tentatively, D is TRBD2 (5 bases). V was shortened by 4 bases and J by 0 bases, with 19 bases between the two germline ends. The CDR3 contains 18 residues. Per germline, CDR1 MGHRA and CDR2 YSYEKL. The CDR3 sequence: CASSRPDRTLSSYNEQFF. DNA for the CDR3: TGCGCCAGCAGCCGTCCCGATCGGACTCTCAGCTCCTACAATGAGCAGTTCTTC.

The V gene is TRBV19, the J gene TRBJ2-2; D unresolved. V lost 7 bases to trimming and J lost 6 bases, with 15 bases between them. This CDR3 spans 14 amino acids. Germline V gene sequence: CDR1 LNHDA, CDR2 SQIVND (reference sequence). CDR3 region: CASNTEIYAGELFF. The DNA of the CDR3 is TGTGCCAGTAATACGGAGATTTACGCCGGGGAGCTGTTTTTT.

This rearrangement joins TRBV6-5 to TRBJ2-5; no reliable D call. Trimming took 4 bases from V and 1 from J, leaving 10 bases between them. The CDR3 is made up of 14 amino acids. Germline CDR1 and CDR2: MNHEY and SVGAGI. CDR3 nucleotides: TGTGCCAGCAGTTCCCCAGGAGTCCAAGAGACCCAGTACTTC. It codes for CASSSPGVQETQYF.

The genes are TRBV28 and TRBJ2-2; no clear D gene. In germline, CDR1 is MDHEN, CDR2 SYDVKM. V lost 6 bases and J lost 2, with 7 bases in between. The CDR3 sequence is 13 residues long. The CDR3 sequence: CASSGSNTGELFF. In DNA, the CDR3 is TGTGCCAGCAGCGGTAGCAACACCGGGGAGCTGTTTTTT.

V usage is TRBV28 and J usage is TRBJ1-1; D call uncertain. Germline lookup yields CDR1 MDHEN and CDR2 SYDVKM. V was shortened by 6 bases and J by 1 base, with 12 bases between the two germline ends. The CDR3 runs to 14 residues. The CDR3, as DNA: TGTGCCAGCAGCCGGAGAAGTAAGAACACTGAAGCTTTCTTT. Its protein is CASSRRSKNTEAFF.

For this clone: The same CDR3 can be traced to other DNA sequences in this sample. The CDR3 region is CASSRQGADTEAFF. DNA for the CDR3: TGTGCCAGCAGCAGACAGGGGGCCGACACTGAAGCTTTCTTT. The chain combines TRBV7-3 with TRBJ1-1, with 10 positions matching TRBD1. Looked up from germline, CDR1 is SGHTA and CDR2 is FQGTGA. CDR3 length equals 14 residues. The J segment lost 3 bases and the V segment lost 5 bases, leaving 3 bases of the junction unmatched. The full variable domain, completed using reference TRBV7-3 and TRBJ1-1, is GAGVSQTPSNKVTEKGKYVELRCDPISGHTALYWYRQSLGQGPEFLIYFQGTGAADDSGLPNDRFFAVRPEGSVSTLKIQRTERGDSAVYLCASSRQGADTEAFFGQGTRLTVV.

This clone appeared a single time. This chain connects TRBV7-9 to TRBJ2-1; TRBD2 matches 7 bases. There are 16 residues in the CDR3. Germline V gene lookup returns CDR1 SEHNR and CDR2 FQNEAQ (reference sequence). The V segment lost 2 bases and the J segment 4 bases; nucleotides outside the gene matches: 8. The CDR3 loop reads CASSLSTPSGYNEQFF. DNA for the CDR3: TGTGCCAGCAGCTTAAGTACGCCTAGCGGATACAATGAGCAGTTCTTC.

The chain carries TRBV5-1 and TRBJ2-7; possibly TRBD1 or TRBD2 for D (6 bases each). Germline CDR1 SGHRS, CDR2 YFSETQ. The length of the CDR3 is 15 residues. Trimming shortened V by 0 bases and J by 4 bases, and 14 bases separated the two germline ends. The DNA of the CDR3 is TGCGCCAGCAGCTTGGCCGTGGGGGGCGCTTACGAGCAGTACTTC. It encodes CASSLAVGGAYEQYF.

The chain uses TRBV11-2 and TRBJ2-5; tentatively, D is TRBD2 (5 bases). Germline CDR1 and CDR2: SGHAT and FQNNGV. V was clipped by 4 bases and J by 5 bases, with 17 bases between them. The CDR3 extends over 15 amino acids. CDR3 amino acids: CASSSLRARAETQYF. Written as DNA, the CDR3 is TGTGCCAGCAGCTCCCTGAGGGCCCGGGCGGAGACCCAGTACTTC.

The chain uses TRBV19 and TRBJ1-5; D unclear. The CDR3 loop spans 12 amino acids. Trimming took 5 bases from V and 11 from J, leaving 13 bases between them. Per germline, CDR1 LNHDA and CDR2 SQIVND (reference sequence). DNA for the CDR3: TGTGCCAGTAGTGAGACGGTGGGGACCCAGCATTTT. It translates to CASSETVGTQHF.

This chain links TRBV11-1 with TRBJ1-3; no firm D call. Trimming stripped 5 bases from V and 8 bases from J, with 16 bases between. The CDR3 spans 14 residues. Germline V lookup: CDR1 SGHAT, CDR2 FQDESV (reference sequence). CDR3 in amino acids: CASSPLDRKDTIYF. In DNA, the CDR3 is TGTGCCAGCAGCCCGCTAGACCGCAAGGACACCATATATTTT.

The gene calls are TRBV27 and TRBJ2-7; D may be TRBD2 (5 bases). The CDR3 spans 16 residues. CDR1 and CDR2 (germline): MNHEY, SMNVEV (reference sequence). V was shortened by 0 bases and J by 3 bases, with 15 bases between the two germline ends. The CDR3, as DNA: TGTGCCAGCAGTTTATCGGCGGGTTCCCTCAACTACGAGCAGTACTTC. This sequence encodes CASSLSAGSLNYEQYF.

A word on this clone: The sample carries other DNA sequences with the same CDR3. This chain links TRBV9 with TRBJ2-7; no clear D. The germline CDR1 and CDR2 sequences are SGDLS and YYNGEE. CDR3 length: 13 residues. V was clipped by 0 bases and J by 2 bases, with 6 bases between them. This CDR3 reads CASSVGQTYEQYF. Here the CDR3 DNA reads TGTGCCAGCAGCGTAGGGCAGACCTACGAGCAGTACTTC.

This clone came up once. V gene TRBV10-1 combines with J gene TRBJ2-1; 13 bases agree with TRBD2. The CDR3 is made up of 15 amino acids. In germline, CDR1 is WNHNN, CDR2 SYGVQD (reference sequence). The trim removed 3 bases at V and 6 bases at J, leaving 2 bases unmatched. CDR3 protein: CASSDWTSGSNEQFF. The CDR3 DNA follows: TGCGCCAGCAGTGATTGGACTAGCGGGAGCAATGAGCAGTTCTTC.